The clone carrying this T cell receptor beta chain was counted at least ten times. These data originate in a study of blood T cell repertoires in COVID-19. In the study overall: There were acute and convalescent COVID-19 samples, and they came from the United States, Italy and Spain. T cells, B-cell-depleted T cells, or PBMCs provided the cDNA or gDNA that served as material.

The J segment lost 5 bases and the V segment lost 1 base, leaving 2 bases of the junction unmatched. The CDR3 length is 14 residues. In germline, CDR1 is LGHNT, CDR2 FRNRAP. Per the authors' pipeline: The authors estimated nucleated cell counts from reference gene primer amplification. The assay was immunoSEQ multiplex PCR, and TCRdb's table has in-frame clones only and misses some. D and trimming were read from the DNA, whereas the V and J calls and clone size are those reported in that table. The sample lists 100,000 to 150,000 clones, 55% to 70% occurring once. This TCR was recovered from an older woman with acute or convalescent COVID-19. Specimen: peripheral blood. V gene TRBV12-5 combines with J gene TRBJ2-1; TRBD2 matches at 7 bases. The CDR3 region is CASGLDSGDNEQFF. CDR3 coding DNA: TGTGCTAGTGGTTTGGACAGCGGGGACAATGAGCAGTTCTTC.